The source of this TCR beta chain is a study of Ad26.COV2.S vaccination and SARS-CoV-2 variants. As concerns this clone: The antigen is undetermined. Other DNA sequences within the sample encode an identical CDR3.

Points from the study as a whole: The analyses of TCR breadth and depth may have understated the size of total T cell responses.

The germline gives CDR1 MNHEY, CDR2 SVGAGI. This CDR3 region has 15 residues. Trimming took off 0 bases at V and 0 bases at J, with 6 bases between the two ends. TCRdb keeps only in-frame clones here, not all; method: immunoSEQ multiplex PCR. In the table there are around 370,000 clones, under 95% of which are singletons. Here the sequenced sample was peripheral blood, taken after recovery from COVID-19. The sequence was collected from a human donor who had recovered from COVID-19. This chain links TRBV6-5 with TRBJ1-3; possible D gene TRBD1, 6 bases. DNA for the CDR3: TGTGCCAGCAGTTACTCAGGGGGCTCTGGAAACACCATATATTTT. Its translation: CASSYSGGSGNTIYF.